This TCR beta chain was recovered during a study of cytomegalovirus exposure and HLA in healthy donors. General study points: In the analysis, some V segments, TRBV6-2 and TRBV6-3 included, were excluded as indistinguishable.

A note on this clone: Its antigen remains unidentified.

Primers: 60 Vbeta forward and 13 Jbeta reverse. The repertoire was sequenced with immunoSEQ multiplex PCR; TCRdb's copy has only in-frame clones and lacks some. Among over 130,000 clones listed, approximately 70% were seen once. Germline V CDR1 and CDR2: SGDLS, YYNGEE. V was trimmed by 0 bases and J by 2 bases, leaving 15 bases between them. The CDR3 is 16 residues long. This sequence originates from a woman between 25 and 40 years old in good health and CMV-seronegative. This chain joins TRBV9 and TRBJ2-7; D not certain. Material for sequencing was PBMCs. The CDR3 coding sequence is TGTGCCAGCAGCGTAGATAGTGGAGTCCCAACCTACGAGCAGTACTTC. Its protein is CASSVDSGVPTYEQYF.